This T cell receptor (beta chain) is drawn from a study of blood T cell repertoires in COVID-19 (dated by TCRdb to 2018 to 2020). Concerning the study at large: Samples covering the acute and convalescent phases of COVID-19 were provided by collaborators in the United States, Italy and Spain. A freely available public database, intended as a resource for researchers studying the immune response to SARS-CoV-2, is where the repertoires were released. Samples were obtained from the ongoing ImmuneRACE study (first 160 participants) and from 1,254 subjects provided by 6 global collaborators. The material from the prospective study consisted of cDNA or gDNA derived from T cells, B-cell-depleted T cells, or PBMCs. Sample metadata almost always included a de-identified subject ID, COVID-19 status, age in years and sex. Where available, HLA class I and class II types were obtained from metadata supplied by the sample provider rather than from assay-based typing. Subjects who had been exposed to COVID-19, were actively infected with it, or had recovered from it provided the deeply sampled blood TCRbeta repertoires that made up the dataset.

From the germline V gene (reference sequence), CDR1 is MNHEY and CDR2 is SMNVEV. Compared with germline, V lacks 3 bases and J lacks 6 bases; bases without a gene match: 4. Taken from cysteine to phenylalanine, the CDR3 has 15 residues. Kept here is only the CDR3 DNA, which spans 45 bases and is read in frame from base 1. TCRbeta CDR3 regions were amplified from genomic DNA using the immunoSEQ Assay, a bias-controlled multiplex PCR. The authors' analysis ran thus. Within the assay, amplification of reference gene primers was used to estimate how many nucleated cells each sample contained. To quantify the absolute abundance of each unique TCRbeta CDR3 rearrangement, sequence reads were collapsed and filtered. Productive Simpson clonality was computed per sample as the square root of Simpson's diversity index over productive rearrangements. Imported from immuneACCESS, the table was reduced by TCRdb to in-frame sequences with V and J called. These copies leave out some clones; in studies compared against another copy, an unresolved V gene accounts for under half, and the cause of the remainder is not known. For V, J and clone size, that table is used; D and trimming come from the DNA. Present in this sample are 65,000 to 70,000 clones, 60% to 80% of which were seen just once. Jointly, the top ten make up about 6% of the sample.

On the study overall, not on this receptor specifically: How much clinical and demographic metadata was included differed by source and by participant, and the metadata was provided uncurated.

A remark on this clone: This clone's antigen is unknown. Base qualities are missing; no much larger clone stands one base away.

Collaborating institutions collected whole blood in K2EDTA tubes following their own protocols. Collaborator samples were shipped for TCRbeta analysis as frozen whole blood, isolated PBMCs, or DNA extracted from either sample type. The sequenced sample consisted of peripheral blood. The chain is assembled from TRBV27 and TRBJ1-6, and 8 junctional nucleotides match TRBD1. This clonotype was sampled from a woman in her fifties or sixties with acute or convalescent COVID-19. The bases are TGTGCCAGCAGTTTCCGGACAGGGCGTAATTCACCCCTCCACTTT. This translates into CASSFRTGRNSPLHF.